This T cell receptor beta chain comes out of a study of shared clonotypes between healthy human individuals. The study, taken as a whole, reports: Depth was large, yet rarefaction showed that sorted-subset sequencing was incomplete.

Generated by immunoSEQ multiplex PCR, the TCRdb table keeps only in-frame clones and is missing some. The repertoire has a few hundred thousand clones, 95% to 98% of them found once; the top ten carry 0.055% to 0.07%. Nashville, Tennessee was home to all donors, each a Caucasian adult. CDR3 length: 13 amino acids. In germline, CDR1 is SGHAT, CDR2 FQNNGV. V was pared by 5 bases and J by 0 bases, with 5 bases between. As concerns this clone: The antigen is not known.

The rearrangement links TRBV11-2 to TRBJ1-3; D gene unclear. This TCR came from a young woman in good health. Source material: naive CD4+ T cells sorted from blood. Subset indicated: CD45RA+ positively selected. The CDR3 is CASSHSSGNTIYF. In nucleotides, the CDR3 is TGTGCCAGCAGCCATAGCTCTGGAAACACCATATATTTT.